This T cell receptor (beta chain) originates from a study of radiotherapy plus CTLA-4 blockade in lung cancer. The study, taken as a whole, reports: Blood TCR clones of tumor origin expanded after radiotherapy plus ipilimumab. Early blood T cell clone dynamics reportedly forecast response best, with interferon-beta.

Profiling relied on immunoSEQ multiplex PCR, and the TCRdb table lists in-frame clones only, not all of them. This table has 40,000 to 45,000 clones, roughly four fifths appearing once. The study gave focal radiation plus ipilimumab CTLA-4 blockade to patients with chemo-refractory metastatic non-small-cell lung cancer. In the case of this clone: The antigen is undetermined.

This TCR derives from a human donor with non-small cell lung cancer whose response to radiotherapy plus ipilimumab could not be evaluated. The source was peripheral blood, collected from a patient treated with radiotherapy plus ipilimumab.

The CDR3 reads CASSPQQGVGTEAFF. Here the CDR3 DNA reads TGTGCCAGCAGCCCCCAACAGGGGGTTGGTACTGAAGCTTTCTTT. The genes are TRBV7-2 and TRBJ1-1; 8 bases are shared with TRBD1. Germline CDR1 reads SGHTA; CDR2 reads FQGNSA. The CDR3 extends over 15 amino acids. V lost 5 bases and J lost 5; bases outside the gene matches: 10.